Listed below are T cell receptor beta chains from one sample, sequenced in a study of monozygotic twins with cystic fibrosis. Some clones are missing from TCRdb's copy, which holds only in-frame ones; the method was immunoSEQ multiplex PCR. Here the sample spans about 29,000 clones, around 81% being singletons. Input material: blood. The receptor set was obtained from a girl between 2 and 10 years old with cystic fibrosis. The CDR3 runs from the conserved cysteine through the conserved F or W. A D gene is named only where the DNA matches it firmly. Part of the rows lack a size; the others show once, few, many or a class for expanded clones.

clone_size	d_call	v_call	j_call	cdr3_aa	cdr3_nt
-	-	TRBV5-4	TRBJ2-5	CASSLWRGQETQYF	TGTGCCAGCAGCTTGTGGCGGGGACAAGAGACCCAGTACTTC
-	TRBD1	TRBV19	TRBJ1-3	CASSRTGDSGNTIYF	TGTGCCAGTAGTAGGACAGGGGATTCCGGAAACACCATATATTTT
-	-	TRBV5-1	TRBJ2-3	CASSPGRPLGADTQYF	TGCGCCAGCAGCCCAGGACGGCCGCTTGGCGCAGATACGCAGTATTTT
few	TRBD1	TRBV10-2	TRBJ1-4	CASSTGGANEKLFF	TGCGCCAGCAGCACAGGGGGAGCTAATGAAAAACTGTTTTTT
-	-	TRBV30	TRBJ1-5	CAWAQVRNQPQHF	TGTGCCTGGGCACAAGTACGCAATCAGCCCCAGCATTTT
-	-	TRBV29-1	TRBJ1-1	CSVVLRTANTEAFF	TGCAGCGTTGTACTTAGGACAGCTAACACTGAAGCTTTCTTT
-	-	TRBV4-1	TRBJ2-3	CASSQDEGADTQYF	TGCGCCAGCAGCCAAGACGAAGGCGCAGATACGCAGTATTTT
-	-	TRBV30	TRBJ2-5	CAWSGGRETQYF	TGTGCCTGGAGTGGGGGCCGGGAGACCCAGTACTTC
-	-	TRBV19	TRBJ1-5	CASSSLQTVRGNQPQHF	TGTGCCAGTAGTAGCCTTCAGACAGTTAGGGGCAATCAGCCCCAGCATTTT
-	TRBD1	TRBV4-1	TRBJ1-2	CASSQEFDRGNSGYTF	TGCGCCAGCAGCCAAGAGTTCGACAGGGGGAACTCGGGCTACACCTTC
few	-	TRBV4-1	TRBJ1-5	CASSRGLGNQPQHF	TGCGCCAGCAGCCGGGGGTTGGGCAATCAGCCCCAGCATTTT
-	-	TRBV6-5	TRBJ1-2	CASSPESRNYGYTF	TGTGCCAGCAGCCCCGAGAGCCGAAACTATGGCTACACCTTC
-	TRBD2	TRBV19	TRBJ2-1	CASSIIRNAGGLPMEQFF	TGTGCCAGTAGTATTATTAGGAATGCGGGAGGTCTCCCAATGGAGCAGTTCTTC